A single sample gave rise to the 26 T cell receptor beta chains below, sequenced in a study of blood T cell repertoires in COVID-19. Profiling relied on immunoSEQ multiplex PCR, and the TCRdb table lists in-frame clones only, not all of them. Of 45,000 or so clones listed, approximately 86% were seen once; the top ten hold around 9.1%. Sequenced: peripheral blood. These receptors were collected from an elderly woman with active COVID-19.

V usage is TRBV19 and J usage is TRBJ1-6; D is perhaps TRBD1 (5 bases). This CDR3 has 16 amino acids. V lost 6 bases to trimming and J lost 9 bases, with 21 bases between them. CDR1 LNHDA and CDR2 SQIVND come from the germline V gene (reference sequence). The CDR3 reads CASSTGLTVVGSPLHF. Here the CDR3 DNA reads TGTGCCAGTAGCACAGGTTTAACAGTAGTAGGTTCACCCCTCCACTTT.

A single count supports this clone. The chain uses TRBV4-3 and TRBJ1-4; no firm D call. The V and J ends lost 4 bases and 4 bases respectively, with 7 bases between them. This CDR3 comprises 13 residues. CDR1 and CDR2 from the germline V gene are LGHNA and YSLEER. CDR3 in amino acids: CASSPGLNEKLFF. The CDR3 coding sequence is TGCGCCAGCAGCCCCGGTCTTAATGAAAAACTGTTTTTT.

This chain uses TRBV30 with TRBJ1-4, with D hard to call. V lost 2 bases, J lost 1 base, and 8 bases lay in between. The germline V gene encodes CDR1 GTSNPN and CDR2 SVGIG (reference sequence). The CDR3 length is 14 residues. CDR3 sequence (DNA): TGTGCCTGGAGTCTCCAGCGAACTAATGAAAAACTGTTTTTT. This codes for CAWSLQRTNEKLFF.

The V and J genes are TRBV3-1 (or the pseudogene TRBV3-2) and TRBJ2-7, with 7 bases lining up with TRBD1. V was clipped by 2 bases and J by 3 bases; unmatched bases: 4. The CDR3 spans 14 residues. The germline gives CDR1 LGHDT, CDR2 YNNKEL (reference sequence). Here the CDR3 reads CASSQPGTVYEQYF. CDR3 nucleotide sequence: TGTGCCAGCAGCCAACCCGGGACAGTCTACGAGCAGTACTTC.

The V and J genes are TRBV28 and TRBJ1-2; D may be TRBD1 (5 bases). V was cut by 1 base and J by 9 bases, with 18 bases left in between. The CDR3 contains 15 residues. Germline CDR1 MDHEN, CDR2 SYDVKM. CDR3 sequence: CASSLYLSGEMSYTF. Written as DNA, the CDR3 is TGTGCCAGCAGTTTATACCTCTCGGGGGAGATGAGCTACACCTTC.

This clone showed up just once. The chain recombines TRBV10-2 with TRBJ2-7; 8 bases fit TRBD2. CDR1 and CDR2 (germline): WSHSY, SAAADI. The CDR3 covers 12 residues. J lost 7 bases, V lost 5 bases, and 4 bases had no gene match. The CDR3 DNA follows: TGCGCCAGCAGTCCCCTAGCGGGTGAGCAGTACTTC. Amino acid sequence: CASSPLAGEQYF.

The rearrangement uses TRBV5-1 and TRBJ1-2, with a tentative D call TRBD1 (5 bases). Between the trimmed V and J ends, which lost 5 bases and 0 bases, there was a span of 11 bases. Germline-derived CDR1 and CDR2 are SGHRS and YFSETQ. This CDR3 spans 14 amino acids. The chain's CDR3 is CASRTEGTNYGYTF. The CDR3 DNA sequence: TGCGCCAGCAGGACAGAAGGGACTAACTATGGCTACACCTTC.

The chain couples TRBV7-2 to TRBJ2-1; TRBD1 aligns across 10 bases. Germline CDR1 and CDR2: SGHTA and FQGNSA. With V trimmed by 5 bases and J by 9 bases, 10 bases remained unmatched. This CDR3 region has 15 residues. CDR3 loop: CASSRDRGNMGEQFF. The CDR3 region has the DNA TGTGCCAGCAGCCGGGACAGGGGCAACATGGGTGAGCAGTTCTTC.

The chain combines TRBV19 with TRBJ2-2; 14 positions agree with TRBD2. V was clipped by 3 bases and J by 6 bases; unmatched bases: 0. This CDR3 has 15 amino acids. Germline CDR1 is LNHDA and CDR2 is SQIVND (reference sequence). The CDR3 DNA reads TGTGCCAGTAGTATGACTAGCGGGGGGGCCGGGGAGCTGTTTTTT. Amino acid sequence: CASSMTSGGAGELFF.

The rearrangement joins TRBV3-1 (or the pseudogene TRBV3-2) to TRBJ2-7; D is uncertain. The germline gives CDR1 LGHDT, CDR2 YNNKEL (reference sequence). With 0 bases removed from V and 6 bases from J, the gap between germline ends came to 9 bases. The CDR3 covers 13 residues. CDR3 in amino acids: CASSQDPLSEQYF. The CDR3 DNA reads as TGTGCCAGCAGCCAAGATCCCCTGAGCGAGCAGTACTTC.

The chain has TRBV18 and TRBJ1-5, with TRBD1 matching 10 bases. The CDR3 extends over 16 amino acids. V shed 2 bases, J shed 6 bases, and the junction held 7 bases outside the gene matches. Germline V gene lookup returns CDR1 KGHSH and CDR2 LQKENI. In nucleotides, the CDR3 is TGTGCCAGCTCACCATCGGACAGGGGGGGCGGTCAGCCCCAGCATTTT. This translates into CASSPSDRGGGQPQHF.

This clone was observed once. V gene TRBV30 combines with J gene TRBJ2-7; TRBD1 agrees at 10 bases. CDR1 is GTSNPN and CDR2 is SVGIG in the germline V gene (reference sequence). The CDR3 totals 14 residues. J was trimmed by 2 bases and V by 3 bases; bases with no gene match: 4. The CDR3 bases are TGTGCCTGGAGGGGACAGGGGATTGCCTACGAGCAGTACTTC. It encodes CAWRGQGIAYEQYF.

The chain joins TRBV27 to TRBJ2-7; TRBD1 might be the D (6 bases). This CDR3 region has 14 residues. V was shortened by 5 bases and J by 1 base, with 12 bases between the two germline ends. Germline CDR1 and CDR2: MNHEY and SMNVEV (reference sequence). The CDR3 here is CASSQNRDSYEQYF. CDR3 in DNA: TGTGCCAGCAGTCAAAACAGGGATTCCTACGAGCAGTACTTC.

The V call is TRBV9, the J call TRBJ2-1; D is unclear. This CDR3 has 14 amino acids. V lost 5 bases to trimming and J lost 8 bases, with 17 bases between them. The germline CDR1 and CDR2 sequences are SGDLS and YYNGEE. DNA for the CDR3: TGTGCCAGCAGTGGAGTCGCCCCCCGGCATGAGCAGTTCTTC. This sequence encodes CASSGVAPRHEQFF.

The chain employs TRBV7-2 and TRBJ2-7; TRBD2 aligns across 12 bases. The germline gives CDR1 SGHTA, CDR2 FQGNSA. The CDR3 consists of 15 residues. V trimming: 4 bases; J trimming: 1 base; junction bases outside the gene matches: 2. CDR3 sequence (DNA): TGTGCCAGCAGCTCGGGACTAGCGGGTTCCTACGAGCAGTACTTC. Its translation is CASSSGLAGSYEQYF.

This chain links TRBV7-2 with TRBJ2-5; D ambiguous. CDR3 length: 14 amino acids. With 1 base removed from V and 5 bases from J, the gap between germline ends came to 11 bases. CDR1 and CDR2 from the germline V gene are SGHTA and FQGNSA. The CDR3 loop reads CASSLGNRVETQYF. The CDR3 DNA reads TGTGCCAGCAGCTTAGGCAACCGAGTGGAGACCCAGTACTTC.

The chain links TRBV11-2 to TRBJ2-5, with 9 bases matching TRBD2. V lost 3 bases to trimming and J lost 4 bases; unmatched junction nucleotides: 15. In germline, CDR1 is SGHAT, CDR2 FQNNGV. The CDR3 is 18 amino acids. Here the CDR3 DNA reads TGTGCCAGCAGCTTGGGGAAAAGCGGGGGGAGGCTAGGAGAGACCCAGTACTTC. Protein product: CASSLGKSGGRLGETQYF.

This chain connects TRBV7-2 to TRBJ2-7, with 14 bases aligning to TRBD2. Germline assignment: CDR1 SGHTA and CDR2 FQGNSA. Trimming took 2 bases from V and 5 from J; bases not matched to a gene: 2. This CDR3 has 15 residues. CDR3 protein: CASSLPGLAGDEQYF. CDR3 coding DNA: TGTGCCAGCAGCTTACCGGGACTAGCGGGGGACGAGCAGTACTTC.

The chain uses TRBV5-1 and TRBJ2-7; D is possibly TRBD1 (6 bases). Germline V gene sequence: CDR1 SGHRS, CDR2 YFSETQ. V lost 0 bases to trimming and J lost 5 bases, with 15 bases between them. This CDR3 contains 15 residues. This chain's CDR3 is CASSLVAGVNNEQYF. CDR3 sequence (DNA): TGCGCCAGCAGCTTGGTGGCAGGGGTGAACAACGAGCAGTACTTC. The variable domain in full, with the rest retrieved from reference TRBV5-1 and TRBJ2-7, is KAGVTQTPRYLIKTRGQQVTLSCSPISGHRSVSWYQQTPGQGLQFLFEYFSETQRNKGNFPGRFSGRQFSNSRSEMNVSTLELGDSALYLCASSLVAGVNNEQYFGPGTRLTVT.

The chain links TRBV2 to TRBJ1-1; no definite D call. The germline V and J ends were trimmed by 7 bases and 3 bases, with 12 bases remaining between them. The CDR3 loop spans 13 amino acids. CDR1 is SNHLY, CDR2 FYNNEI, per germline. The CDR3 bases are TGTGCCAGCACAATTTACTTGGACACTGAAGCTTTCTTT. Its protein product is CASTIYLDTEAFF.

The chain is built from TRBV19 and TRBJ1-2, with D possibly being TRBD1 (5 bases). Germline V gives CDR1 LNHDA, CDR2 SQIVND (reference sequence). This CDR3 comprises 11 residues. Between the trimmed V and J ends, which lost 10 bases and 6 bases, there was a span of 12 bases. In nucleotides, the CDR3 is TGTGCCACCTCAGGGTTCGATGGCTACACCTTC. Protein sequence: CATSGFDGYTF.

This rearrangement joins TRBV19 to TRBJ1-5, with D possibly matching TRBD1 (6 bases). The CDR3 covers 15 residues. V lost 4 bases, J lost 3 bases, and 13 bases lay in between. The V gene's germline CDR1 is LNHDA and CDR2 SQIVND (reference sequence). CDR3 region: CASSTPSGANQPQHF. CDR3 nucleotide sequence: TGTGCCAGTAGTACCCCGTCAGGGGCCAATCAGCCCCAGCATTTT.

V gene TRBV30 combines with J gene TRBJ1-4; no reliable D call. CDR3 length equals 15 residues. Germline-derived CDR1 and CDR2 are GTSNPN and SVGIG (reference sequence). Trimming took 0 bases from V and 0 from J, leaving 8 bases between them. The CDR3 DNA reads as TGTGCCTGGAGTGTAATGAGGACAACTAATGAAAAACTGTTTTTT. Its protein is CAWSVMRTTNEKLFF.

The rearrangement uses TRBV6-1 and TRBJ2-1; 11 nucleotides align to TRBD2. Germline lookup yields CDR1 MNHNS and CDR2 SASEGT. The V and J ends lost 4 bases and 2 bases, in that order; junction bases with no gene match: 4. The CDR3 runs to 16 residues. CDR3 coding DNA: TGTGCCAGCAGTGTAACTAGCGGGGGTACCTACAATGAGCAGTTCTTC. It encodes CASSVTSGGTYNEQFF.

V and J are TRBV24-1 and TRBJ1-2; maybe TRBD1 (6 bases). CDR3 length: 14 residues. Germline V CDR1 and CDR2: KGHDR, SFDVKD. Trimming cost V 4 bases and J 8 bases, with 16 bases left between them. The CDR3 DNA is TGTGCCACCAGTGAGGCAGGGGCATTTGAGGGCTACACCTTC. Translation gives CATSEAGAFEGYTF.

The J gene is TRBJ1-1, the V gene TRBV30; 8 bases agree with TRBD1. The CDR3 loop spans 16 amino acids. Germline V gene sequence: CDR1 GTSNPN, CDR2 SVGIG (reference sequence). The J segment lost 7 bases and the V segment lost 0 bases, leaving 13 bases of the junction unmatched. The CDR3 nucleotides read TGTGCCTGGAGTGTTCGGTGGGGCAGGGGGCGCGGTGAAGCTTTCTTT. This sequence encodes CAWSVRWGRGRGEAFF.